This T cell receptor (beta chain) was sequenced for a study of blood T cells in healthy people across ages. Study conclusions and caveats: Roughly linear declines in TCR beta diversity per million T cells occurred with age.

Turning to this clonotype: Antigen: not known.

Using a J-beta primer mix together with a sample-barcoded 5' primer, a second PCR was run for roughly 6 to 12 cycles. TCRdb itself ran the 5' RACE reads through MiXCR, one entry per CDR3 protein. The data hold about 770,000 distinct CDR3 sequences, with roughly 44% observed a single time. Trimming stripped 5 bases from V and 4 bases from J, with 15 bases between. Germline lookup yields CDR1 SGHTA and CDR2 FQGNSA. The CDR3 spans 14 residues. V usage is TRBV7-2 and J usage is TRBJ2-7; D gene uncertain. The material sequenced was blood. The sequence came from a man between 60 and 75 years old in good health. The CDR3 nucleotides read TGTGCCAGCAGCCCGAGGACCGTTACATACGAGCAGTACTTC. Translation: CASSPRTVTYEQYF.